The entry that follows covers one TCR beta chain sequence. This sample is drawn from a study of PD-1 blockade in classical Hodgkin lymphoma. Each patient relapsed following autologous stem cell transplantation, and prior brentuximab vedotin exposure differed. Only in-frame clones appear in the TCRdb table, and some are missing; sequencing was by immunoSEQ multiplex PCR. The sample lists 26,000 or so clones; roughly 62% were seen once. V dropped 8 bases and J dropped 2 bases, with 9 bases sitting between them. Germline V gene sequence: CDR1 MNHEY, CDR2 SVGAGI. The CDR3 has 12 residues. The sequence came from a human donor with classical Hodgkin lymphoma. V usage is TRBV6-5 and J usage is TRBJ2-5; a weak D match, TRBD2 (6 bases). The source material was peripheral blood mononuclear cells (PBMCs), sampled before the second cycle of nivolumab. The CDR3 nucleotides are TGTGCCAGCGGGGGGTTTCAAGAGACCCAGTACTTC. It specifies CASGGFQETQYF.